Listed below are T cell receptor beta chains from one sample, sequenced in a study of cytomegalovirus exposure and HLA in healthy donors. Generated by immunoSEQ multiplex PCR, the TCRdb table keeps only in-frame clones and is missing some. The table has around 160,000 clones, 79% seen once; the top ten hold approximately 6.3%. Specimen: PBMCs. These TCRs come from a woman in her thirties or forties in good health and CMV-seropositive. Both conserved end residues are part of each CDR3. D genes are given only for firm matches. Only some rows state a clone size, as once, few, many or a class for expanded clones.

CDR3aa: CASTGTGNQPQHF
CDR3nt: TGTGCCAGCACCGGGACAGGGAATCAGCCCCAGCATTTT
j_gene: TRBJ1-5
v_gene: TRBV2
d_gene: TRBD1
abundance: .

CDR3aa: CASSLFMGTPNTEAFF
CDR3nt: TGTGCCAGCAGCTTATTTATGGGGACACCGAACACTGAAGCTTTCTTT
j_gene: TRBJ1-1
v_gene: TRBV11-2
d_gene: .
abundance: .

CDR3aa: CATTLGTSVYNEQFF
CDR3nt: TGTGCCACCACACTAGGGACTAGCGTCTACAATGAGCAGTTCTTC
j_gene: TRBJ2-1
v_gene: TRBV15
d_gene: TRBD2
abundance: .

CDR3aa: CASSQAIPGAGSYNEQFF
CDR3nt: TGTGCCAGCAGCCAAGCAATCCCTGGTGCGGGCTCCTACAATGAGCAGTTCTTC
j_gene: TRBJ2-1
v_gene: TRBV14
d_gene: .
abundance: .

CDR3aa: CASSPTRGNQPQHF
CDR3nt: TGTGCCAGCTCACCAACGAGGGGCAATCAGCCCCAGCATTTT
j_gene: TRBJ1-5
v_gene: TRBV18
d_gene: .
abundance: few

CDR3aa: CASSQESRPESWGYTF
CDR3nt: TGCGCCAGCAGCCAAGAGTCCAGGCCCGAGAGTTGGGGCTACACCTTC
j_gene: TRBJ1-2
v_gene: TRBV4-1
d_gene: .
abundance: .

CDR3aa: CASSLKGLGPSYEQYF
CDR3nt: TGTGCCAGCAGTTTAAAGGGACTAGGCCCCTCATACGAGCAGTACTTC
j_gene: TRBJ2-7
v_gene: TRBV27
d_gene: TRBD2
abundance: once

CDR3aa: CASSLQGRASEQYF
CDR3nt: TGTGCCAGCAGTTTACAGGGCAGGGCATCCGAGCAGTACTTC
j_gene: TRBJ2-7
v_gene: TRBV27
d_gene: .
abundance: .

CDR3aa: CASSRSTGVLITEAFF
CDR3nt: TGTGCCAGCAGTCGCAGCACAGGGGTCCTAATCACTGAAGCTTTCTTT
j_gene: TRBJ1-1
v_gene: TRBV7-2
d_gene: TRBD1
abundance: .

CDR3aa: CSTEGTSTGELFF
CDR3nt: TGCAGCACAGAAGGCACGTCCACCGGGGAGCTGTTTTTT
j_gene: TRBJ2-2
v_gene: TRBV29-1
d_gene: .
abundance: .

CDR3aa: CASRELGGRGSTDTQYF
CDR3nt: TGTGCCAGCAGAGAATTGGGCGGGCGGGGGAGCACAGATACGCAGTATTTT
j_gene: TRBJ2-3
v_gene: TRBV27
d_gene: TRBD2
abundance: .

CDR3aa: CASSRGQDATNEKLFF
CDR3nt: TGTGCCAGCAGCCGTGGACAGGACGCAACTAATGAAAAACTGTTTTTT
j_gene: TRBJ1-4
v_gene: TRBV16
d_gene: TRBD1
abundance: .

CDR3aa: CASSEEVSYEQYF
CDR3nt: TGTGCCAGCAGCGAAGAAGTTAGTTACGAGCAGTACTTC
j_gene: TRBJ2-7
v_gene: TRBV7-9
d_gene: .
abundance: .

CDR3aa: CASSMGQNQETQYF
CDR3nt: TGCGCCAGCAGCATGGGACAGAACCAAGAGACCCAGTACTTC
j_gene: TRBJ2-5
v_gene: TRBV5-1
d_gene: TRBD1
abundance: few

CDR3aa: CASSRVAMAGGRDTQYF
CDR3nt: TGCGCCAGCAGCCGCGTCGCGATGGCAGGGGGGAGGGATACGCAGTATTTT
j_gene: TRBJ2-3
v_gene: TRBV4-1
d_gene: .
abundance: few

CDR3aa: CASSPKAGSYNSPLHF
CDR3nt: TGTGCCAGCAGTCCAAAGGCAGGGTCCTATAATTCACCCCTCCACTTT
j_gene: TRBJ1-6
v_gene: TRBV6-6
d_gene: .
abundance: .